This is a list of T cell receptor beta chains from one sample in a study of vaccination effects on CD4 cells after COVID-19. What these receptors recognize is not known. Repertoires were generated with immunoSEQ multiplex PCR, while TCRdb's copy carries only in-frame clones and drops some. Here the sample spans 65,000 or so clones, approximately 79% being singletons. The sample here was CD4+ T cells from PBMCs cultured with HCoV-NL63 spike peptides, taken before COVID-19 vaccination. All receptors derive from a human donor who received a COVID-19 vaccine. Each CDR3 is given with its conserved first and last residue. A D gene is named only where the DNA matches it firmly. For some rows the clone size is stated as once, few or many, or as a class when expanded; others skip it.

abundance: -; j_gene: TRBJ2-3; d_gene: TRBD2; v_gene: TRBV5-8; CDR3aa: CASSRWTSGGPSTDTQYF; CDR3nt: TGTGCCAGCAGCAGGTGGACTAGCGGGGGACCCAGCACAGATACGCAGTATTTT
abundance: -; j_gene: TRBJ1-1; d_gene: TRBD1; v_gene: TRBV6-1; CDR3aa: CASSETDRGNTEAFF; CDR3nt: TGTGCCAGCAGTGAAACGGACAGGGGGAACACTGAAGCTTTCTTT
abundance: few; j_gene: TRBJ1-6; d_gene: -; v_gene: TRBV15; CDR3aa: CATSREGTANSPLHF; CDR3nt: TGTGCCACCAGCAGAGAAGGGACGGCGAATTCACCCCTCCACTTT
abundance: -; j_gene: TRBJ2-3; d_gene: -; v_gene: TRBV10-2; CDR3aa: CASSEATSVGTQYF; CDR3nt: TGCGCCAGCAGTGAGGCGACGTCGGTCGGGACGCAGTATTTT
abundance: -; j_gene: TRBJ2-5; d_gene: -; v_gene: TRBV2; CDR3aa: CASGHRDPAAETQYF; CDR3nt: TGTGCCAGCGGTCACCGGGACCCCGCCGCGGAGACCCAGTACTTC
abundance: -; j_gene: TRBJ1-2; d_gene: -; v_gene: TRBV28; CDR3aa: CASSLFRQGGSYGYTF; CDR3nt: TGTGCCAGCAGTTTATTCAGGCAGGGAGGTTCCTATGGCTACACCTTC
abundance: -; j_gene: TRBJ2-6; d_gene: -; v_gene: TRBV7-9; CDR3aa: CASSPGSGANVLTF; CDR3nt: TGTGCCAGCAGTCCGGGGTCTGGGGCCAACGTCCTGACTTTC
abundance: -; j_gene: TRBJ2-4; d_gene: TRBD2; v_gene: TRBV7-8; CDR3aa: CASSLDSLAGAGRKNIQYF; CDR3nt: TGTGCCAGCAGCTTAGATTCACTAGCGGGGGCCGGTCGCAAAAACATTCAGTACTTC
abundance: -; j_gene: TRBJ2-5; d_gene: TRBD1; v_gene: TRBV5-1; CDR3aa: CASSSGDRVGETQYF; CDR3nt: TGCGCCAGCAGCTCCGGCGACAGGGTCGGTGAGACCCAGTACTTC
abundance: -; j_gene: TRBJ2-6; d_gene: -; v_gene: TRBV21-1; CDR3aa: CASSKGGDRHSGANVLTF; CDR3nt: TGTGCCAGCAGCAAAGGGGGGGACAGACACTCTGGGGCCAACGTCCTGACTTTC
abundance: once; j_gene: TRBJ2-1; d_gene: TRBD2; v_gene: TRBV10-3; CDR3aa: CAIGTTGVNEQFF; CDR3nt: TGTGCCATCGGGACTACGGGGGTAAATGAGCAGTTCTTC
abundance: -; j_gene: TRBJ2-1; d_gene: TRBD2; v_gene: TRBV27; CDR3aa: CASSLYIPTSGGAGEQFF; CDR3nt: TGTGCCAGCAGCCTTTACATCCCGACTAGCGGGGGGGCAGGTGAGCAGTTCTTC
abundance: -; j_gene: TRBJ2-5; d_gene: TRBD2; v_gene: TRBV2; CDR3aa: CASSSGLAGGRVTQYF; CDR3nt: TGTGCCAGCTCCTCGGGACTAGCGGGGGGGCGCGTGACCCAGTACTTC
abundance: few; j_gene: TRBJ2-2; d_gene: -; v_gene: TRBV9; CDR3aa: CASSVGGSGELFF; CDR3nt: TGTGCCAGCAGCGTAGGGGGCTCCGGGGAGCTGTTTTTT
abundance: -; j_gene: TRBJ2-1; d_gene: TRBD2; v_gene: TRBV7-2; CDR3aa: CASSFSGGADEQFF; CDR3nt: TGTGCCAGCAGCTTTAGCGGGGGGGCGGATGAGCAGTTCTTC
abundance: -; j_gene: TRBJ2-2; d_gene: TRBD1; v_gene: TRBV18; CDR3aa: CASSGTAMNTGELFF; CDR3nt: TGTGCCAGCTCCGGGACAGCGATGAACACCGGGGAGCTGTTTTTT
abundance: once; j_gene: TRBJ2-4; d_gene: TRBD2; v_gene: TRBV7-2; CDR3aa: CASSVGGTKNIQYF; CDR3nt: TGTGCCAGCAGCGTGGGAGGGACCAAAAACATTCAGTACTTC
abundance: -; j_gene: TRBJ2-5; d_gene: TRBD1; v_gene: TRBV9; CDR3aa: CASSAQGAGETQYF; CDR3nt: TGTGCCAGCAGCGCACAGGGGGCGGGTGAGACCCAGTACTTC
abundance: -; j_gene: TRBJ2-5; d_gene: TRBD2; v_gene: TRBV14; CDR3aa: CASSPKVLAGKETQYF; CDR3nt: TGTGCCAGCAGCCCGAAGGTTCTAGCGGGGAAAGAGACCCAGTACTTC
abundance: -; j_gene: TRBJ2-3; d_gene: TRBD2; v_gene: TRBV29-1; CDR3aa: CSVAGTRDPDTQYF; CDR3nt: TGCAGCGTGGCCGGGACTAGGGATCCAGATACGCAGTATTTT
abundance: -; j_gene: TRBJ1-4; d_gene: TRBD1; v_gene: TRBV5-4; CDR3aa: CASSSKQGAGEKLFF; CDR3nt: TGTGCCAGCAGCAGCAAACAGGGGGCGGGTGAAAAACTGTTTTTT
abundance: -; j_gene: TRBJ1-1; d_gene: TRBD1; v_gene: TRBV12-5; CDR3aa: CASGLVRFSTTGPNTEAFF; CDR3nt: TGTGCTAGTGGTTTGGTACGGTTCTCTACGACAGGGCCGAACACTGAAGCTTTCTTT
abundance: -; j_gene: TRBJ1-3; d_gene: -; v_gene: TRBV5-1; CDR3aa: CASSYGVPSGNTIYF; CDR3nt: TGCGCCAGCAGCTACGGGGTCCCCTCTGGAAACACCATATATTTT
abundance: -; j_gene: TRBJ1-1; d_gene: -; v_gene: TRBV7-2; CDR3aa: CASSTRGDEAFF; CDR3nt: TGTGCCAGCAGCACGAGGGGGGACGAAGCTTTCTTT
abundance: -; j_gene: TRBJ2-5; d_gene: TRBD2; v_gene: TRBV24-1; CDR3aa: CATSDSRASSGGKTQYF; CDR3nt: TGTGCCACCAGTGATTCCAGGGCTTCTAGCGGGGGAAAGACCCAGTACTTC
abundance: -; j_gene: TRBJ2-5; d_gene: -; v_gene: TRBV14; CDR3aa: CASSQGSQGPRSQETQYF; CDR3nt: TGTGCCAGCAGCCAAGGCAGTCAGGGCCCCAGATCCCAAGAGACCCAGTACTTC
abundance: -; j_gene: TRBJ2-5; d_gene: -; v_gene: TRBV4-2; CDR3aa: CASSQGTTFLETQYF; CDR3nt: TGTGCCAGCAGCCAAGGGACTACCTTTTTGGAGACCCAGTACTTC
abundance: -; j_gene: TRBJ1-2; d_gene: TRBD1; v_gene: TRBV30; CDR3aa: CAVRDRGLDGYTF; CDR3nt: TGTGCCGTCCGGGACAGGGGGCTTGATGGCTACACCTTC
abundance: -; j_gene: TRBJ2-2; d_gene: -; v_gene: TRBV30; CDR3aa: CASQGPFNTGELFF; CDR3nt: TGTGCCTCACAGGGCCCTTTTAACACCGGGGAGCTGTTTTTT
abundance: -; j_gene: TRBJ1-5; d_gene: -; v_gene: TRBV5-6; CDR3aa: CASSLAGGLVGQPQHF; CDR3nt: TGTGCCAGCAGCTTGGCCGGAGGGTTGGTGGGTCAGCCCCAGCATTTT
abundance: -; j_gene: TRBJ2-2; d_gene: -; v_gene: TRBV6-5; CDR3aa: CASSYHGGTGELFF; CDR3nt: TGTGCCAGCAGTTATCATGGGGGAACCGGGGAGCTGTTTTTT
abundance: -; j_gene: TRBJ1-3; d_gene: -; v_gene: TRBV5-1; CDR3aa: CASSSNRLSGNTIYF; CDR3nt: TGCGCCAGCAGCTCGAACAGGCTCTCTGGAAACACCATATATTTT
abundance: -; j_gene: TRBJ2-3; d_gene: TRBD2; v_gene: TRBV10-3; CDR3aa: CAIADSGGHSTDTQYF; CDR3nt: TGTGCCATCGCAGATAGCGGGGGCCATAGCACAGATACGCAGTATTTT
abundance: -; j_gene: TRBJ2-5; d_gene: -; v_gene: TRBV2; CDR3aa: CASILGAGDTQYF; CDR3nt: TGTGCCAGCATTCTGGGGGCCGGGGACACCCAGTACTTC
abundance: few; j_gene: TRBJ2-5; d_gene: -; v_gene: TRBV7-2; CDR3aa: CASSLVLRGETQYF; CDR3nt: TGTGCCAGCAGCTTAGTACTGCGGGGAGAGACCCAGTACTTC
abundance: -; j_gene: TRBJ2-1; d_gene: TRBD2; v_gene: TRBV7-2; CDR3aa: CASSLASGGAFEQFF; CDR3nt: TGTGCCAGCAGCTTAGCTAGCGGGGGGGCTTTTGAGCAGTTCTTC
abundance: -; j_gene: TRBJ2-3; d_gene: -; v_gene: TRBV5-6; CDR3aa: CASSLGRATDTQYF; CDR3nt: TGTGCCAGCAGCTTGGGACGGGCCACAGATACGCAGTATTTT
abundance: -; j_gene: TRBJ1-1; d_gene: -; v_gene: TRBV6-1; CDR3aa: CASSDREYTEAFF; CDR3nt: TGTGCCAGCAGTGATCGGGAATACACTGAAGCTTTCTTT
abundance: -; j_gene: TRBJ2-2; d_gene: -; v_gene: TRBV5-1; CDR3aa: CASMVLPNTGELFF; CDR3nt: TGCGCCAGCATGGTTCTTCCTAACACCGGGGAGCTGTTTTTT
abundance: -; j_gene: TRBJ1-3; d_gene: -; v_gene: TRBV7-8; CDR3aa: CASSLAGVTTIYF; CDR3nt: TGTGCCAGCAGCTTAGCCGGGGTTACCACCATATATTTT